The 32 T cell receptor beta chains in this list originate from one sample, sequenced in a study of blood T cell repertoires in COVID-19. Clones were read by immunoSEQ multiplex PCR, and TCRdb kept only the in-frame ones, dropping some. Here the sample spans roughly 230,000 clones, about 88% being singletons. Sequencing input: PBMCs or T cells enriched from blood (not recorded which). The origin of the receptors is a woman between 50 and 59 years old who had been exposed to COVID-19.

The chain recombines TRBV9 with TRBJ2-3, with 11 bases identical to TRBD2. The CDR3 consists of 17 residues. Germline V gene lookup returns CDR1 SGDLS and CDR2 YYNGEE. Unmatched junction bases numbered 11, after V lost 4 bases and J lost 4 bases. CDR3 amino acids: CASSTPVAGGRADTQYF. The CDR3 coding sequence is TGTGCCAGCAGCACCCCGGTAGCGGGGGGGCGGGCAGATACGCAGTATTTT.

The chain employs TRBV27 and TRBJ1-1, with D tentatively TRBD1 (5 bases). Germline V lookup: CDR1 MNHEY, CDR2 SMNVEV (reference sequence). The CDR3 covers 17 residues. The V gene lost 5 bases and the J gene lost 1 base, with 20 bases spanning the gap. The CDR3 sequence is CASSTRVGLVRNTEAFF. CDR3 DNA sequence: TGTGCCAGCAGTACAAGGGTGGGGCTAGTGCGGAACACTGAAGCTTTCTTT.

V gene TRBV10-1 combines with J gene TRBJ1-1; 10 nucleotides agree with TRBD1. Looked up from germline, CDR1 is WNHNN and CDR2 is SYGVQD (reference sequence). The CDR3 totals 15 residues. Trimming took 5 bases from V and 3 from J; bases not matched to a gene: 6. Written as DNA, the CDR3 is TGCGCCAGCAGTCCAGACAGGGGGCCGTACACTGAAGCTTTCTTT. Translated: CASSPDRGPYTEAFF.

The V gene is TRBV28, the J gene TRBJ1-5; D is possibly TRBD1 (5 bases). The CDR3 has 15 residues. With 8 bases removed from V and 1 base from J, the gap between germline ends came to 15 bases. Germline CDR1 reads MDHEN; CDR2 reads SYDVKM. The CDR3 here is CASRILDRSNQPQHF. As DNA, the CDR3 is TGTGCCAGCCGCATACTTGACAGAAGCAATCAGCCCCAGCATTTT.

This chain joins TRBV27 and TRBJ1-1, with D maybe TRBD1 (5 bases). The CDR3 contains 14 residues. Germline CDR1 is MNHEY and CDR2 is SMNVEV (reference sequence). V shed 6 bases and J shed 2 bases, with 13 bases lying between them. Here the CDR3 DNA reads TGTGCCAGCAGACAGGACCGATTTAACACTGAAGCTTTCTTT. Translated: CASRQDRFNTEAFF.

This clone was observed a few times. The CDR3: CASSLGQGNTEAFF. As DNA, the CDR3 is TGTGCCAGTAGCCTGGGACAGGGGAACACTGAAGCTTTCTTT. The chain uses TRBV19 and TRBJ1-1, with 9 bases that match TRBD1. Germline V gene data show CDR1 as LNHDA and CDR2 as SQIVND (reference sequence). V trimming: 6 bases; J trimming: 1 base; junction bases outside the gene matches: 3. The length of the CDR3 is 14 residues. Combining the CDR3 with reference TRBV19 and TRBJ1-1 gives the whole variable domain DGGITQSPKYLFRKEGQNVTLSCEQNLNHDAMYWYRQDPGQGLRLIYYSQIVNDFQKGDIAEGYSVSREKKESFPLTVTSAQKNPTAFYLCASSLGQGNTEAFFGQGTRLTVV.

The chain uses TRBV7-9 and TRBJ2-1; TRBD1 aligns across 11 bases. The CDR3 length is 15 residues. The J segment lost 7 bases and the V segment lost 1 base, leaving 3 bases of the junction unmatched. The germline V gene has CDR1 SEHNR and CDR2 FQNEAQ (reference sequence). In DNA, the CDR3 is TGTGCCAGCAGCTTAGGGGGACAGGGGGTTAATGAGCAGTTCTTC. As protein: CASSLGGQGVNEQFF.

The V and J genes are TRBV5-1 and TRBJ1-6; 11 bases are shared with TRBD1. Germline CDR1 SGHRS, CDR2 YFSETQ. With V trimmed by 5 bases and J by 8 bases, 3 bases remained unmatched. The CDR3 consists of 14 residues. CDR3 loop: CASSTGQGDSPLHF. The DNA for the CDR3 is TGCGCCAGCAGTACGGGACAGGGGGATTCACCCCTCCACTTT.

The rearrangement links TRBV7-2 to TRBJ1-5; a possible D gene is TRBD1 (6 bases). CDR3 length: 17 residues. The germline V gene encodes CDR1 SGHTA and CDR2 FQGNSA. V was clipped by 0 bases and J by 0 bases, with 12 bases between them. The CDR3 spells CASSLALTGFSNQPQHF. DNA of the CDR3: TGTGCCAGCAGCTTAGCGCTGACAGGATTTAGCAATCAGCCCCAGCATTTT.

The chain combines TRBV18 with TRBJ2-5; D remains unclear. CDR3 length: 15 amino acids. CDR1 and CDR2 (germline): KGHSH, LQKENI. Trimming pared 0 bases from V and 1 base from J, leaving 9 bases between. This chain's CDR3 is CASSPPSGSQETQYF. The CDR3 nucleotides are TGTGCCAGCTCACCACCGTCCGGGTCCCAAGAGACCCAGTACTTC.

The chain has TRBV6-1 and TRBJ1-1; 9 nucleotides match TRBD1. CDR1 is MNHNS, CDR2 SASEGT, per germline. The V and J ends lost 1 base and 11 bases, in that order; junction bases with no gene match: 5. The length of the CDR3 is 13 residues. The CDR3 reads CASSEDGTGSAFF. The CDR3 DNA follows: TGTGCCAGCAGTGAAGATGGGACAGGGAGTGCTTTCTTT.

V and J are TRBV2 and TRBJ2-3; D uncertain. There are 12 residues in the CDR3. V lost 1 base and J lost 5, with 4 bases in between. Looked up from germline, CDR1 is SNHLY and CDR2 is FYNNEI. The CDR3 loop is CASSEDRDTQYF. The CDR3, as DNA: TGTGCCAGCAGTGAAGATAGAGATACGCAGTATTTT.

The table lists this clone with a few counts. J is TRBJ1-1 and V is TRBV7-2; D might be TRBD1 (5 bases). The germline V and J ends were trimmed by 2 bases and 11 bases, with 12 bases remaining between them. This CDR3 contains 12 residues. CDR1 and CDR2 from the germline V gene are SGHTA and FQGNSA. The DNA for the CDR3 is TGTGCCAGCAGCTTAATCGGGGACTGGGCTTTCTTT. Translated, it gives CASSLIGDWAFF.

The chain joins TRBV19 to TRBJ2-7; 10 nucleotides agree with TRBD2. Germline trimming cut 6 bases from V and 2 bases from J; bases unmatched to any gene: 4. There are 14 residues in the CDR3. Germline loops: CDR1 LNHDA, CDR2 SQIVND (reference sequence). This CDR3 is CASRASGGTYEQYF. The CDR3 DNA is TGTGCCAGTAGGGCTAGCGGGGGTACCTACGAGCAGTACTTC.

V usage is TRBV29-1 and J usage is TRBJ2-5; D is ambiguous. V was shortened by 3 bases and J by 4 bases, with 15 bases between the two germline ends. The CDR3 runs 14 residues. The germline CDR1 and CDR2 sequences are SQVTM and ANQGSEA. The CDR3 bases are TGCAGCGTTGACTCTCACCGGCCAGGAGAGACCCAGTACTTC. Its translation: CSVDSHRPGETQYF. Full variable domain (remainder filled in from reference TRBV29-1 and TRBJ2-5): SAVISQKPSRDICQRGTSLTIQCQVDSQVTMMFWYRQQPGQSLTLIATANQGSEATYESGFVIDKFPISRPNLTFSTLTVSNMSPEDSSIYLCSVDSHRPGETQYFGPGTRLLVL.

The chain joins TRBV19 to TRBJ2-3, with D possibly being TRBD2 (7 bases). CDR3 length equals 15 residues. The ends were cut back, 5 bases at V and 8 bases at J, with 20 bases in the middle. In germline, CDR1 is LNHDA, CDR2 SQIVND (reference sequence). The chain's CDR3 is CASSESGGGRGTQYF. The CDR3 DNA follows: TGTGCCAGTAGTGAGAGTGGCGGGGGCAGGGGTACGCAGTATTTT.

V usage is TRBV12-3 or TRBV12-4 and J usage is TRBJ1-6; no firm D call. The CDR3 is 12 amino acids. V lost 2 bases and J lost 12, with 8 bases in between. CDR3 DNA: TGTGCCAGCAGTTTACAGGTGCAACCCCTCCACTTT. Translated: CASSLQVQPLHF.

The genes are TRBV9 and TRBJ1-3, with TRBD1 matching 8 bases. Per the germline V gene, CDR1 is SGDLS and CDR2 is YYNGEE. CDR3 size: 15 residues. Trimming took 4 bases from V and 4 from J; bases not matched to a gene: 7. As DNA, the CDR3 is TGTGCCAGCAGCCAGGGGGCTCTCGAGGGAAACACCATATATTTT. The encoded protein is CASSQGALEGNTIYF. The full variable domain, its missing parts supplied by reference TRBV9 and TRBJ1-3, is DSGVTQTPKHLITATGQRVTLRCSPRSGDLSVYWYQQSLDQGLQFLIQYYNGEERAKGNILERFSAQQFPDLHSELNLSSLELGDSALYFCASSQGALEGNTIYFGEGSWLTVV.

The genes are TRBV5-4 and TRBJ2-2; 8 positions match TRBD1. The CDR3 is made up of 17 amino acids. The V and J ends lost 4 bases and 0 bases, in that order; junction bases with no gene match: 8. Germline values: CDR1 SGHNT, CDR2 YYREEE (reference sequence). The CDR3 loop reads CASSARDRIANTGELFF. CDR3 nucleotide sequence: TGTGCCAGCAGCGCCCGGGACAGGATCGCGAACACCGGGGAGCTGTTTTTT. The full variable domain, its missing parts supplied by reference TRBV5-4 and TRBJ2-2, is ETGVTQSPTHLIKTRGQQVTLRCSSQSGHNTVSWYQQALGQGPQFIFQYYREEENGRGNFPPRFSGLQFPNYSSELNVNALELDDSALYLCASSARDRIANTGELFFGEGSRLTVL.

This clone has more than one count but fewer than ten. The rearrangement links TRBV20-1 to TRBJ1-1, with D perhaps matching TRBD1 (6 bases). CDR1 and CDR2 from the germline V gene are DFQATT and SNEGSKA (reference sequence). CDR3 length: 13 residues. Trimming shortened V by 3 bases and J by 3 bases, and 11 bases separated the two germline ends. CDR3 loop: CSASYRDDTEAFF. The CDR3 DNA follows: TGCAGTGCTAGTTACAGGGATGACACTGAAGCTTTCTTT.

This clone was seen a few times. The rearrangement uses TRBV18 and TRBJ2-7; possible D gene TRBD2, 7 bases. Between the trimmed V and J ends, which lost 3 bases and 1 base, there was a span of 13 bases. Per germline, CDR1 KGHSH and CDR2 LQKENI. CDR3 size: 15 residues. For the CDR3, the DNA is TGTGCCAGCTCACCGAAGGGAGGGGGTTCCTACGAGCAGTACTTC. It specifies CASSPKGGGSYEQYF.

This chain uses TRBV5-1 with TRBJ2-3; D unresolved. The V and J ends lost 0 bases and 2 bases respectively, with 4 bases between them. CDR3 length: 13 amino acids. The germline V gene encodes CDR1 SGHRS and CDR2 YFSETQ. The CDR3 nucleotides are TGCGCCAGCAGCTTGGCACACACAGATACGCAGTATTTT. Amino acids: CASSLAHTDTQYF.

The CDR3 loop reads CASSQSPGQGYGYTF. CDR3 nucleotides: TGCGCCAGCAGCCAATCTCCGGGACAGGGGTATGGCTACACCTTC. This rearrangement joins TRBV4-3 to TRBJ1-2; 10 bases map to TRBD1. This CDR3 has 15 residues. The V gene end was trimmed by 2 bases and the J gene end by 5 bases; junction bases not matched to a gene: 5. Per germline, CDR1 LGHNA and CDR2 YSLEER.

The chain combines TRBV14 with TRBJ1-2; D remains unclear. CDR3 size: 13 residues. Germline assignment: CDR1 SGHDN and CDR2 FVKESK. V dropped 4 bases and J dropped 6 bases, with 12 bases sitting between them. In nucleotides, the CDR3 is TGTGCCAGCAGCCGAGCGGGAGGGAATGGCTACACCTTC. Translating gives CASSRAGGNGYTF.

CDR3 nucleotides: TGTGCCAGTAGTGCCTCGGGGGGGGGCAGGCCACCCCTCCACTTT. Its translation is CASSASGGGRPPLHF. This chain connects TRBV19 to TRBJ1-6; the D gene is possibly TRBD1 (6 bases). V was pared by 5 bases and J by 11 bases, with 19 bases between. The CDR3 contains 15 residues. The germline V gene has CDR1 LNHDA and CDR2 SQIVND (reference sequence).

This clone was counted only a few times. As DNA, the CDR3 is TGCGCCAGCCCCGAGATAGCGGGGAGCTCCTACAATGAGCAGTTCTTC. It codes for CASPEIAGSSYNEQFF. The chain recombines TRBV10-2 with TRBJ2-1, with TRBD2 matching over 8 bases. This CDR3 region has 16 residues. V lost 8 bases to trimming and J lost 0 bases; unmatched junction nucleotides: 9. CDR1 is WSHSY and CDR2 is SAAADI in the germline V gene.

The chain combines TRBV5-8 with TRBJ1-1, with D possibly TRBD1 on 6 matching bases. Trimming removed 2 bases from V and 0 bases from J, with 26 bases in between. Per the germline V gene, CDR1 is SGHTS and CDR2 is YDEGEE. The CDR3 is 20 amino acids. The CDR3 loop reads CASSLVRGTRSFVMNTEAFF. The CDR3 bases are TGTGCCAGCAGCTTAGTTAGGGGGACCCGATCCTTCGTCATGAACACTGAAGCTTTCTTT.

The V gene is TRBV29-1, the J gene TRBJ1-2; no clear D gene. Germline CDR1 SQVTM, CDR2 ANQGSEA. The CDR3 extends over 11 amino acids. V lost 2 bases to trimming and J lost 5 bases, with 6 bases between them. CDR3 nucleotide sequence: TGCAGCGTTGAATCTCTGTATGGCTACACCTTC. Its protein product is CSVESLYGYTF.

J is TRBJ1-5 and V is TRBV6-6, with TRBD1 matching over 10 bases. The V segment lost 5 bases and the J segment 0 bases; nucleotides outside the gene matches: 7. CDR1 and CDR2 from the germline V gene are MNHNY and SVGAGI (reference sequence). This CDR3 is built from 17 residues. CDR3 sequence: CASSRDRGPFSNQPQHF. The CDR3 region has the DNA TGTGCCAGCAGTCGGGACAGGGGCCCCTTTAGCAATCAGCCCCAGCATTTT.

As regards this clone: Other DNA sequences in this sample translate to the same CDR3. CDR3 protein: CASSFSGNTEAFF. The CDR3 coding sequence is TGTGCCAGCAGTTTTTCGGGGAACACTGAAGCTTTCTTT. V usage is TRBV12-3 or TRBV12-4 and J usage is TRBJ1-1; D gene unclear. This CDR3 has 13 amino acids. V was trimmed by 3 bases and J by 1 base, leaving 6 bases between them.

V usage is TRBV5-1 and J usage is TRBJ2-5, with a possible D match to TRBD2 (7 bases). The V gene lost 4 bases and the J gene lost 5 bases, with 15 bases spanning the gap. The germline CDR1 and CDR2 sequences are SGHRS and YFSETQ. This CDR3 is built from 14 residues. The CDR3 region has the DNA TGCGCCAGCAGCGACGGGGGGCTCGCGGAGACCCAGTACTTC. Translating gives CASSDGGLAETQYF. Full variable domain (remainder filled in from reference TRBV5-1 and TRBJ2-5): KAGVTQTPRYLIKTRGQQVTLSCSPISGHRSVSWYQQTPGQGLQFLFEYFSETQRNKGNFPGRFSGRQFSNSRSEMNVSTLELGDSALYLCASSDGGLAETQYFGPGTRLLVL.

In nucleotides, the CDR3 is TGTGCCAGCAGCACTAGGGCCAACACTGAAGCTTTCTTT. Encoded protein: CASSTRANTEAFF. The V call is TRBV27, the J call TRBJ1-1; D unclear. The germline V and J ends were trimmed by 6 bases and 2 bases, with 10 bases remaining between them. The CDR3 spans 13 residues. Germline V gives CDR1 MNHEY, CDR2 SMNVEV (reference sequence).